This T cell receptor beta chain came from a study of T cell responses to AZD1222 COVID-19 vaccine. Points on this clone: Its target is unknown.

Study-wide points: Vaccine-associated CD4 TCRs spanned spike, dominant at 160-218 and 743-854.

Germline V CDR1 and CDR2: SGHRS, YFSETQ. The CDR3 has 14 amino acids. Trimming at V came to 0 bases and at J to 3 bases, leaving 2 bases not matched to a gene. The table came from immunoSEQ multiplex PCR; TCRdb's copy has only in-frame clones and leaves some out. The table records tens of thousands of clones, approximately 90% of them present only once. This TCR was recovered from an adult in good health. The chain is built from TRBV5-1 and TRBJ2-7; the match to TRBD1 covers 8 bases. Sample: peripheral blood, taken on day 0 of AZD1222 vaccination. The CDR3 region is CASSLEQGGYEQYF. DNA for the CDR3: TGCGCCAGCAGCTTGGAACAGGGGGGCTACGAGCAGTACTTC.